This TCR beta chain is from a study of PD-1 and CTLA-4 blockade in melanoma. Some clones are missing from TCRdb's copy, which holds only in-frame ones; the method was immunoSEQ multiplex PCR. The profile shows around 20,000 clones, about 91% of them singletons. V gave up 0 bases and J gave up 5 bases; unmatched junction bases: 5. The CDR3 runs to 15 residues. From germline, CDR1 is MNHEY and CDR2 SMNVEV (reference sequence). V usage is TRBV27 and J usage is TRBJ1-1; 8 positions agree with TRBD1. The receptor was isolated from a human donor with melanoma. The material was CD8+ T cells from peripheral blood, obtained before anti-PD-1 treatment. CDR3 sequence reads: CASSLSGTGLTEAFF. CDR3 nucleotide sequence: TGTGCCAGCAGTTTATCGGGGACAGGTCTAACTGAAGCTTTCTTT.